This T cell receptor (beta chain) comes out of a study of CD8 T cells in ankylosing spondylitis. Comment on this clonotype: As yet, its antigen is unknown.

The study, taken as a whole, reports: Significantly higher representation of disease-linked clones was reported for matched ankylosing spondylitis synovial fluid. Clones linked to the disease showed a CD8+ phenotype. They occurred at relatively low frequencies in peripheral blood. In reactive arthritis synovial fluid and blood, some motif variants had been reported before.

CDR3 size: 11 residues. Germline V CDR1 and CDR2: DFQATT, SNEGSKA (reference sequence). V was clipped by 4 bases and J by 5 bases, with 9 bases between them. TCRdb reanalysed the 5' RACE reads using MiXCR and keeps one entry per CDR3 protein. The sample has roughly 200,000 distinct CDR3 sequences, about a quarter seen once. The V call is TRBV20-1, the J call TRBJ2-7, with unresolved D. The sequence derives from a male donor with ankylosing spondylitis or in good health (not recorded which). Sequenced: blood, either unsorted or a sorted T cell fraction (not recorded which). The CDR3 DNA reads as TGCAGTGCTACCCTTGGGCACGAGCAGTACTTC. This gives the protein CSATLGHEQYF.